Included here is one TCR beta chain sequence, with context. The antigen remains unidentified. This sample is part of a study of chemoradiotherapy in HPV16-positive cancers. The method was immunoSEQ multiplex PCR; TCRdb's version includes in-frame clones alone and lacks a portion of them. The sample lists about 66,000 clones, about nine tenths occurring once. Study-level findings and limits: Only two HPV16-positive patients supplied the functional HPV-specificity definition. Better recurrence-free survival went with HPV-responsive T-cell expansion in HPV16-positive patients.

This receptor was taken from a human donor with HPV-associated anogenital cancer. The source material was blood, sampled from a patient who underwent chemoradiotherapy.

Written as DNA, the CDR3 is TGTGCCAGCAGCCCTCCTAGCGGGGGGAATTACTACAATGAGCAGTTCTTC. It is translated as CASSPPSGGNYYNEQFF. This chain joins TRBV28 and TRBJ2-1; 11 nucleotides line up with TRBD2. The CDR3 sequence is 17 residues long. V trimming: 6 bases; J trimming: 3 bases; junction bases outside the gene matches: 10. Germline CDR1 MDHEN, CDR2 SYDVKM.